This is a list of T cell receptor beta chains from one sample in a study of T cell responses to AZD1222 COVID-19 vaccine. Only in-frame clones appear in the TCRdb table, and some are missing; sequencing was by immunoSEQ multiplex PCR. The sample includes over 120,000 clones, about nine tenths of them seen just once. Sequenced material: peripheral blood, taken on day 0 of AZD1222 vaccination. These receptors originate from an adult in good health. The CDR3 runs from the conserved cysteine through the conserved F or W. The D gene is left open where the match is weak. Rows give clone size only sometimes, using once, few, many, or a class for an expanded clone.

J | V | size | D | DNA | CDR3
TRBJ2-5 | TRBV5-1 | NA | NA | TGCGCCAGCAGCCAGGACCCGAGTCAAGAGACCCAGTACTTC | CASSQDPSQETQYF
TRBJ2-1 | TRBV10-3 | few | NA | TGTGCCATCAGTGACTTTAGGGCCGTAGGTGAGCAGTTCTTC | CAISDFRAVGEQFF
TRBJ2-1 | TRBV28 | NA | NA | TGTGCCACCTCGGTAATCGGGGGACAGCAGTTCTTC | CATSVIGGQQFF
TRBJ2-7 | TRBV15 | NA | TRBD1 | TGTGCCACCAGCAGAGGAACAGGGGCCAAAGACGAGCAGTACTTC | CATSRGTGAKDEQYF
TRBJ1-2 | TRBV30 | NA | TRBD1 | TGTGCCTGGAGCCAGGACAGGGCTTATGGCTACACCTTC | CAWSQDRAYGYTF
TRBJ2-7 | TRBV10-3 | NA | TRBD1 | TGTGCCATCAGTGAGCGGCTAGTCCTTCGAGGGGGCAACGAGCAGTACTTC | CAISERLVLRGGNEQYF
TRBJ2-3 | TRBV6-4 | NA | TRBD2 | TGTGCCAGCAGCCCTTCGGCGGGAGGGACAGATACGCAGTATTTT | CASSPSAGGTDTQYF
TRBJ1-5 | TRBV12-3/TRBV12-4 | NA | NA | TGTGCCAGCAGTTTGGACACACTTGAAGCCCAGCATTTT | CASSLDTLEAQHF
TRBJ1-1 | TRBV2 | few | NA | TGTGCCAGCCGCACACAGGGAGGCACTGAAGCTTTCTTT | CASRTQGGTEAFF
TRBJ2-2 | TRBV6-5 | few | TRBD2 | TGTGCCAGCCAGGACAGCGGGAGTGGTGCCGGGGAGCTGTTTTTT | CASQDSGSGAGELFF
TRBJ2-3 | TRBV25-1 | NA | NA | TGTGCCAGCAGTGAAGCGGCCTCTTATACGCAGTATTTT | CASSEAASYTQYF
TRBJ2-3 | TRBV25-1 | NA | NA | TGTGCCAGCAAAGCCTTCCCGGGACTTTTGGGCACAGATACGCAGTATTTT | CASKAFPGLLGTDTQYF
TRBJ1-4 | TRBV7-6 | NA | NA | TGTGCCAGCAGCTTCTTAGGAGACCCGCGCGGGACCGCTAATGAAAAACTGTTTTTT | CASSFLGDPRGTANEKLFF
TRBJ2-1 | TRBV9 | once | TRBD2 | TGTGCCAGCAGCTTGTGGACTAGCGCCTCCTACAATGAGCAGTTCTTC | CASSLWTSASYNEQFF
TRBJ1-2 | TRBV15 | NA | NA | TGTGCCACCAGCAGAGGGGCAGTTCGAGTTCTTAACTATGGCTACACCTTC | CATSRGAVRVLNYGYTF
TRBJ1-1 | TRBV27 | NA | NA | TGTGCCAGCAGTCCTACGCAACTTCCCAGTGAAGCTTTCTTT | CASSPTQLPSEAFF
TRBJ1-5 | TRBV28 | NA | TRBD1 | TGTGCCAGCAGTTTACTCGGACAGGGAGAGGATTTT | CASSLLGQGEDF
TRBJ1-1 | TRBV29-1 | NA | TRBD1 | TGCAGCGTTGAAAGGGACAGGCTTACGGACACTGAAGCTTTCTTT | CSVERDRLTDTEAFF
TRBJ1-4 | TRBV6-5 | NA | NA | TGTGCCAGCAGTTGGACAGCTGGTGCAACTAATGAAAAACTGTTTTTT | CASSWTAGATNEKLFF
TRBJ2-5 | TRBV5-6 | NA | NA | TGTGCCAGCAGCCTGGGCTGGGAGACCCAGTACTTC | CASSLGWETQYF
TRBJ1-3 | TRBV3-1/TRBV3-2 | NA | NA | TGTGCCAGCAACCCCGGGACGGCGGCCTCTGGAAACACCATATATTTT | CASNPGTAASGNTIYF
TRBJ2-1 | TRBV29-1 | NA | TRBD2 | TGCAGCGTAGCCGCGGGACTAGCGATCGATGAGCAGTTCTTC | CSVAAGLAIDEQFF
TRBJ2-3 | TRBV6-5 | once | TRBD2 | TGTGCCAGCATCCCTAGCGGGACAGATACGCAGTATTTT | CASIPSGTDTQYF
TRBJ2-1 | TRBV6-5 | NA | TRBD2 | TGTGCCAGCAGTTATGGTCTAGCGGATTACAATGAGCAGTTCTTC | CASSYGLADYNEQFF
TRBJ1-2 | TRBV2 | once | NA | TGTGCCAGCAGTGAAGGGGGGGTTCTCTCCTATGGCTACACCTTC | CASSEGGVLSYGYTF
TRBJ1-5 | TRBV30 | once | TRBD1 | TGTGCCTGGAGTGTTTCGGGCAGGGGGCTAGGCAATCAGCCCCAGCATTTT | CAWSVSGRGLGNQPQHF
TRBJ2-2 | TRBV7-5 | NA | NA | TGTGTCAGAAGCTTAGCTAGGCTAGCGGGAGGAAGCACCGGGGAGCTGTTTTTT | CVRSLARLAGGSTGELFF
TRBJ1-5 | TRBV6-5 | NA | TRBD1 | TGTGCCACCGGGACAGGGCTCAATCAGCCCCAGCATTTT | CATGTGLNQPQHF
TRBJ2-5 | TRBV5-5 | NA | NA | TGTGCCAGCAGTTTTCCGGGACGCCGGGGGGAGACCCAGTACTTC | CASSFPGRRGETQYF
TRBJ2-7 | TRBV5-6 | NA | TRBD2 | TGTGCCAGCAGCTTGGCCTGGGGGGGAAGGAACGAGCAGTACTTC | CASSLAWGGRNEQYF
TRBJ2-7 | TRBV24-1 | few | NA | TGTGCCACCAGCCCAGCCGGGACAACGAACTACGAGCAGTACTTC | CATSPAGTTNYEQYF
TRBJ1-5 | TRBV16 | NA | NA | TGTGCCAGCAGCCAATGGGGGGGCAATCAGCCCCAGCATTTT | CASSQWGGNQPQHF
TRBJ1-6 | TRBV2 | NA | NA | TGTGCCAGCAGGGGGGGACCTAATAATTCACCCCTCCACTTT | CASRGGPNNSPLHF
TRBJ1-5 | TRBV7-9 | NA | NA | TGTGCCAGCAGCTTAGCCCCGGGACAGCCCCAGCATTTT | CASSLAPGQPQHF
TRBJ2-3 | TRBV10-3 | NA | NA | TGTGCCATCACCAGTTCCCAACGAAGCAGCGGGACAGATACGCAGTATTTT | CAITSSQRSSGTDTQYF
TRBJ2-5 | TRBV10-3 | NA | NA | TGTGCCATCAGTGATCAGGCGGGAAGATTTGGGGCCCAGTACTTC | CAISDQAGRFGAQYF
TRBJ2-5 | TRBV7-9 | NA | NA | TGTGCCAGCAGCTCGTGGCCGGGACGGCAAGAGACCCAGTACTTC | CASSSWPGRQETQYF
TRBJ1-1 | TRBV13 | NA | TRBD1 | TGTGCCAGCAGCTTAGAGGTCGAGAAACCAGACAGGGACACTGAAGCTTTCTTT | CASSLEVEKPDRDTEAFF
TRBJ1-1 | TRBV9 | NA | NA | TGTGCCAGCAGCGTAGGGAACAGGGTAAGGAACACTGAAGCTTTCTTT | CASSVGNRVRNTEAFF
TRBJ2-5 | TRBV28 | NA | TRBD2 | TGTGCCAGCTCTACACCGACTAGCCACCCGTACTTC | CASSTPTSHPYF
TRBJ2-1 | TRBV5-1 | NA | NA | TGCGCCAGCAGCTTGGTCTGGGGGTTTGAGGATGAGCAGTTCTTC | CASSLVWGFEDEQFF
TRBJ2-7 | TRBV5-4 | NA | TRBD1 | TGTGCCAGCAGCTGGGGGGGACAGGGAATCTCCTACGAGCAGTACTTC | CASSWGGQGISYEQYF
TRBJ2-5 | TRBV11-2 | NA | NA | TGTGCCAGCAGCTTAACCCCCGAACGTACCCAGTACTTC | CASSLTPERTQYF
TRBJ1-1 | TRBV6-5 | NA | NA | TGTGCCAGCAGGCTGGGGGTATCGAGCACTGAAGCTTTCTTT | CASRLGVSSTEAFF
TRBJ2-7 | TRBV28 | NA | NA | TGTGCCAGCAGTTTATTGGCCTACGAGCAGTACTTC | CASSLLAYEQYF
TRBJ2-1 | TRBV5-1 | NA | TRBD2 | TGCGCCAGCAGCTTGGTTAGCGGGAGGGCCTATAATGAGCAGTTCTTC | CASSLVSGRAYNEQFF
TRBJ2-7 | TRBV2 | NA | NA | TGTGCCAGCAGGCCGATTGGGGGCTCCAGGGACGAGCAGTACTTC | CASRPIGGSRDEQYF
TRBJ1-3 | TRBV18 | NA | NA | TGTGCCAGCTCACCAACTGGAGGGGAGCTTGGAAACACCATATATTTT | CASSPTGGELGNTIYF
TRBJ1-3 | TRBV28 | NA | NA | TGTGCCAGCAGTCCTATCGTTGAGGTTGGAAACACCATATATTTT | CASSPIVEVGNTIYF
TRBJ1-5 | TRBV24-1 | NA | NA | TGTGCCACCAGTGACCCCAAGGGGGGCGGTCAGCCCCAGCATTTT | CATSDPKGGGQPQHF
TRBJ2-7 | TRBV29-1 | NA | NA | TGCAGCGTTGAAGATCGGGGCGGGCAGTACTTC | CSVEDRGGQYF
TRBJ2-7 | TRBV29-1 | few | NA | TGCAGCGGAACTCCAACGGACAGAGGCGAGCAGTACTTC | CSGTPTDRGEQYF
TRBJ2-5 | TRBV5-4 | NA | TRBD2 | TGTGCCAGCAGCACAGCACTAAGCGGGAGGGCCGGGGAGACCCAGTACTTC | CASSTALSGRAGETQYF
TRBJ2-2 | TRBV7-2 | NA | NA | TGTGCCAGCAGCCCGCGCAGGAGTGCCACCGGGGAGCTGTTTTTT | CASSPRRSATGELFF
TRBJ1-3 | TRBV6-5 | NA | NA | TGTGCCACCTCCTCTGGAAACACCATATATTTT | CATSSGNTIYF